Included here is one T cell receptor (beta chain) sequence, with context. Antigen: not known. The method was immunoSEQ multiplex PCR; TCRdb's version includes in-frame clones alone and lacks a portion of them. Among about 400,000 clones listed, 83% were seen once. There are 14 residues in the CDR3. Germline CDR1 LGHNT, CDR2 FRNRAP. The V end was cut by 4 bases, the J end by 6 bases, with 15 bases between. Treatment given: around 19 received Ad26.COV2.S at low or high dose, single or two shots; several received placebo; per-sample allocation not given. Sampling was done on day 63 after the first vaccine or placebo injection. Cohort 1b enrolled adults aged 18-55 years in Boston. The data are from a study of Ad26.COV2.S vaccination and SARS-CoV-2 variants. Study findings and constraints: Responses of spike-specific T cells (both CD8+ and CD4+) reportedly showed substantial breadth after vaccination. Vaccine recipients surpassed placebo recipients in spike-specific TCR breadth.

This TCR was recovered from a person aged 18-65 years who received the Ad26.COV2.S COVID-19 vaccine or a placebo. Sequences were derived from peripheral blood, sampled in a trial of Ad26.COV2.S vaccine versus placebo. The V gene is TRBV12-5, the J gene TRBJ1-2; no clear D gene. The CDR3 region is CASGSPGDGDGYTF. The CDR3 DNA reads TGTGCTAGTGGTTCCCCGGGAGACGGCGATGGCTACACCTTC.